This T cell receptor (beta chain) is drawn from a study of cytomegalovirus exposure and HLA in healthy donors. CDR1 is WNHNN and CDR2 is SYGVQD in the germline V gene (reference sequence). The length of the CDR3 is 13 residues. Trimming cost V 6 bases and J 1 base, with 9 bases left between them. The PCR made use of 60 Vbeta and 13 Jbeta primers. The repertoire was sequenced with immunoSEQ multiplex PCR; TCRdb's copy has only in-frame clones and lacks some. The repertoire includes around 130,000 clones, roughly three quarters of them detected once, and about 1.5% sits in the top ten. This clone was observed a few times.

This receptor was identified in a woman between 18 and 29 years old in good health and CMV-seronegative. This chain uses TRBV10-1 with TRBJ1-1; D is possibly TRBD1 (5 bases). The sample taken for sequencing was PBMCs. The CDR3 DNA reads TGCGCCAGCAGCGGGGGACCGAACACTGAAGCTTTCTTT. Its translation: CASSGGPNTEAFF.